The 21 T cell receptor beta chains below all came from one sample that was sequenced in a study of shared clonotypes between healthy human individuals. Measured with immunoSEQ multiplex PCR; TCRdb has only the in-frame clones, and not every one. This table holds roughly 2.5 million clones, around nine tenths found once. The specimen sequenced was naive CD4+ T cells sorted from blood. Subset denoted: CD45RA+ positively selected. Source of these receptors: a man aged 18-30 years in good health.

A note on this clone: Other DNA variants within this sample encode the same CDR3. V and J are TRBV7-6 and TRBJ2-5, with no clear D. The V and J ends lost 5 bases and 5 bases respectively, with 9 bases between them. This CDR3 has 12 residues. CDR1 and CDR2 from the germline V gene are SGHVS and FNYEAQ. CDR3 amino acids: CASSRVLETQYF. The CDR3 DNA is TGTGCCAGCAGCAGGGTACTGGAGACCCAGTACTTC.

V and J are TRBV6-1 and TRBJ2-3; TRBD1 might be the D (6 bases). V dropped 9 bases and J dropped 4 bases, with 11 bases sitting between them. Germline-derived CDR1 and CDR2 are MNHNS and SASEGT. This CDR3 is 12 amino acids long. The CDR3 spells CASTGWSDTQYF. DNA for the CDR3: TGTGCCAGTACAGGGTGGTCAGATACGCAGTATTTT.

The chain joins TRBV15 to TRBJ2-7; no clear D. The V end was cut by 0 bases, the J end by 2 bases, with 8 bases between. This CDR3 comprises 14 residues. Per germline, CDR1 LNHNV and CDR2 YYDKDF (reference sequence). The CDR3 loop is CATSREGSPYEQYF. In DNA form, the CDR3 reads TGTGCCACCAGCAGAGAAGGGTCCCCCTACGAGCAGTACTTC.

The chain has TRBV11-2 and TRBJ1-6; 10 bases are shared with TRBD1. Per germline, CDR1 SGHAT and CDR2 FQNNGV. The V segment lost 5 bases and the J segment 6 bases; nucleotides outside the gene matches: 4. This CDR3 comprises 15 residues. The CDR3 here is CASSPTGGANSPLHF. The CDR3 DNA sequence: TGTGCCAGCAGCCCGACAGGGGGCGCTAATTCACCCCTCCACTTT. The entire variable domain, with the rest obtained from reference TRBV11-2 and TRBJ1-6, is as follows: EAGVAQSPRYKIIEKRQSVAFWCNPISGHATLYWYQQILGQGPKLLIQFQNNGVVDDSQLPKDRFSAERLKGVDSTLKIQPAKLEDSAVYLCASSPTGGANSPLHFGNGTRLTVT.

The CDR3 coding sequence is TGTGCCAGCAGTGAATTCCAGGGCGTTTATAGCAATCAGCCCCAGCATTTT. Translating gives CASSEFQGVYSNQPQHF. This chain connects TRBV6-1 to TRBJ1-5; possibly TRBD1 for D (5 bases). The CDR3 has 17 residues. Germline V CDR1 and CDR2: MNHNS, SASEGT. Trimming stripped 2 bases from V and 0 bases from J, with 14 bases between.

This chain joins TRBV7-2 and TRBJ2-4; 7 positions agree with TRBD2. J gave up 7 bases and V 5 bases, and 5 bases lay outside the gene matches. The CDR3 is 13 amino acids. Germline CDR1 reads SGHTA; CDR2 reads FQGNSA. CDR3 nucleotide sequence: TGTGCCAGCAGCCCACCCGGGGGGAACATTCAGTACTTC. It codes for CASSPPGGNIQYF.

This clone appeared a single time. This chain joins TRBV14 and TRBJ1-2, with a possible D match to TRBD1 (5 bases). The V end was cut by 7 bases, the J end by 0 bases, with 15 bases between. The CDR3 is 15 residues long. Germline assignment: CDR1 SGHDN and CDR2 FVKESK. The CDR3, as DNA: TGTGCCAGCACCCCTAGGGGAAGTGCTAACTATGGCTACACCTTC. Translating it yields CASTPRGSANYGYTF.

About this clone itself: The same CDR3 is also encoded by other DNA sequences in this sample. CDR3 residues: CASSLSGATNEKLFF. In DNA form, the CDR3 reads TGTGCCAGCAGTTTATCCGGGGCAACTAATGAAAAACTGTTTTTT. The V and J genes are TRBV27 and TRBJ1-4; D remains unclear. V gave up 0 bases and J gave up 0 bases, with 5 bases separating them. Germline V gene data show CDR1 as MNHEY and CDR2 as SMNVEV (reference sequence). This CDR3 region has 15 residues.

V usage is TRBV5-1 and J usage is TRBJ2-3, with D maybe TRBD1 (5 bases). CDR1 is SGHRS, CDR2 YFSETQ, per germline. CDR3 size: 16 residues. The V gene lost 5 bases and the J gene lost 1 base, with 17 bases spanning the gap. The CDR3 sequence is CASSQTIGVGTDTQYF. CDR3 DNA: TGCGCCAGCAGTCAAACCATAGGGGTAGGCACAGATACGCAGTATTTT.

The chain links TRBV4-1 to TRBJ1-4, with 9 bases that match TRBD1. The CDR3 loop spans 16 amino acids. CDR1 MGHRA and CDR2 YSYEKL come from the germline V gene. The V and J ends lost 4 bases and 7 bases, in that order; junction bases with no gene match: 10. The CDR3, as DNA: TGCGCCAGCAGCCCCCTAGGGACAGGGCTGGTTGAAAAACTGTTTTTT. Its translation: CASSPLGTGLVEKLFF.

The genes are TRBV5-4 and TRBJ2-2; 7 bases are a match to TRBD1. The V and J ends lost 3 bases and 0 bases, in that order; junction bases with no gene match: 5. The germline gives CDR1 SGHNT, CDR2 YYREEE (reference sequence). The CDR3 is 16 residues long. CDR3 DNA sequence: TGTGCCAGCAGCTCCGTACAGGGGTCGAACACCGGGGAGCTGTTTTTT. It yields the protein CASSSVQGSNTGELFF.

Remarks on this clone: The sample holds other DNA sequences that translate to the same CDR3. The J gene is TRBJ2-5, the V gene TRBV10-3; D might be TRBD1 or TRBD2, each matching 5 bases. The CDR3 is 13 amino acids. V gave up 6 bases and J gave up 1 base, with 9 bases separating them. The V gene's germline CDR1 is ENHRY and CDR2 SYGVKD. CDR3 in DNA: TGTGCCATCAGCGCCGGGACCCAAGAGACCCAGTACTTC. Amino acid sequence: CAISAGTQETQYF.

The CDR3 sequence: CASSWGDSLDTEAFF. The CDR3 DNA sequence: TGCGCCAGCAGCTGGGGGGACAGCTTGGACACTGAAGCTTTCTTT. The chain combines TRBV5-1 with TRBJ1-1; TRBD1 aligns across 7 bases. With 3 bases clipped from V and 3 bases from J, the junction kept 8 bases outside the gene matches. Per germline, CDR1 SGHRS and CDR2 YFSETQ. The CDR3 has 15 amino acids.

Only one count was recorded for this clone. The V gene is TRBV6-5, the J gene TRBJ2-2; D may be TRBD1 (6 bases). Germline V lookup: CDR1 MNHEY, CDR2 SVGAGI. The CDR3 loop spans 15 amino acids. V lost 5 bases and J 5 bases, leaving 15 bases between the germline ends. CDR3 nucleotides: TGTGCCAGCAGTAACCCGGGACATATTACCGGGGAGCTGTTTTTT. This codes for CASSNPGHITGELFF.

About this clone: The sample holds other DNA sequences that translate to the same CDR3. This rearrangement joins TRBV30 to TRBJ1-3, with D uncertain. The ends were cut back, 1 base at V and 1 base at J, with 2 bases in the middle. Germline-derived CDR1 and CDR2 are GTSNPN and SVGIG (reference sequence). CDR3 length equals 12 residues. The CDR3 DNA follows: TGTGCCTGGAGTGCTTCTGGAAACACCATATATTTT. As protein: CAWSASGNTIYF.

The chain combines TRBV5-1 with TRBJ2-1; tentatively, D is TRBD2 (5 bases). Trimming removed 3 bases at V and 6 bases at J, with 13 bases between. CDR1 and CDR2 (germline): SGHRS, YFSETQ. CDR3 length: 14 amino acids. The CDR3 spells CASSSEGPSNEQFF. The CDR3 DNA follows: TGCGCCAGCAGCTCAGAGGGCCCCTCCAATGAGCAGTTCTTC.

The V call is TRBV10-3, the J call TRBJ1-2; no clear D. The germline V gene has CDR1 ENHRY and CDR2 SYGVKD. V was cut by 2 bases and J by 4 bases, with 8 bases left in between. This CDR3 has 13 amino acids. The CDR3 sequence: CAISEGDPYGYTF. CDR3 DNA sequence: TGTGCCATCAGTGAGGGTGACCCCTATGGCTACACCTTC.

A note on this clone: Additional DNA sequences in this sample encode the identical CDR3. The chain recombines TRBV25-1 with TRBJ1-1; 8 bases agree with TRBD1. The CDR3 spans 13 residues. CDR1 MGHDK and CDR2 SYGVNS come from the germline V gene. V was pared by 6 bases and J by 1 base, with 1 base of the junction left unmatched. The DNA for the CDR3 is TGTGCCAGCAGAGGACAGGGGAACACTGAAGCTTTCTTT. It codes for CASRGQGNTEAFF.

The CDR3 nucleotides read TGTGTCAACACTAGACAGGACGATTTTTACGAGCAGTACTTC. Translated, it gives CVNTRQDDFYEQYF. This chain connects TRBV6-4 to TRBJ2-7; maybe TRBD1 (6 bases). This CDR3 is 14 amino acids long. Per germline, CDR1 MRHNA and CDR2 SNTAGT.

The V gene is TRBV7-2, the J gene TRBJ2-5; D gene ambiguous. The CDR3 totals 12 residues. Trimming shortened V by 5 bases and J by 1 base, and 5 bases separated the two germline ends. CDR1 is SGHTA, CDR2 FQGNSA, per germline. Here the CDR3 DNA reads TGTGCCAGCAGCCCCTTCCAAGAGACCCAGTACTTC. Translation: CASSPFQETQYF.

Comments on this clone: Other DNA sequences within the sample encode an identical CDR3. This sequence joins TRBV18 and TRBJ1-1, with no clear D. Germline V gene sequence: CDR1 KGHSH, CDR2 LQKENI. The CDR3 is made up of 14 amino acids. With 6 bases removed from V and 1 base from J, the gap between germline ends came to 12 bases. The CDR3 nucleotides are TGTGCCAGCTCCCCCGTGCGGGGGAACACTGAAGCTTTCTTT. As protein: CASSPVRGNTEAFF.